This TCR beta chain derives from a study of cytomegalovirus exposure and HLA in healthy donors. About the study: Out of fewer than 500 genotyped donors, about 80% belonged to the Caucasian-associated ancestry cluster.

The V end lost 6 bases, the J end lost 7 bases, and 21 bases lay between the germline ends. CDR1 is MNHNY and CDR2 is SVGAGI in the germline V gene (reference sequence). The CDR3 is made up of 15 amino acids. Vbeta (60) and Jbeta (13) primers were used in the PCR. The repertoire was sequenced with immunoSEQ multiplex PCR; TCRdb's copy has only in-frame clones and lacks some. The sample lists some 150,000 clones, 80% occurring once. Study-wide results and caveats: With DRB1 most and HLA-C fewest, TCR association rates differed between HLA loci in a later analysis.

In the case of this clone: Its antigen is not identified.

This chain links TRBV6-6 with TRBJ2-5, with D maybe TRBD2 (6 bases). The sequenced sample was PBMCs. This clonotype was obtained from a man aged 18-30 years in good health and CMV-seropositive. DNA for the CDR3: TGTGCCAGCAGCCGGGGGAGGCAGAAGATATCGACCCAGTACTTC. Its protein product is CASSRGRQKISTQYF.